A selection of T cell receptor beta chains follows, all from one sample in a study of naive and memory T cell subsets. TCRdb fed the UMI-ligation and nested PCR reads into MiXCR, producing one record per CDR3 protein. The repertoire holds about 22,000 distinct CDR3 sequences, with about 10% as singletons. Material: central memory CD8+ T cells from blood. The receptors derive from a human donor in good health. Both conserved end residues are part of each CDR3. The D gene is left open where the match is weak. Part of the rows lack a size; the others show once, few, many or a class for expanded clones.

v_call	d_call	clone_size	j_call	cdr3_aa	cdr3_nt
TRBV29-1	NA	few	TRBJ1-2	CSVESGANYGYTF	TGCAGCGTTGAATCAGGGGCCAACTATGGCTACACCTTC
TRBV28	TRBD2	NA	TRBJ2-2	CASSFQGTSGSAGELFF	TGTGCCAGCAGTTTCCAAGGGACTAGCGGGAGTGCCGGGGAGCTGTTTTTT
TRBV28	TRBD2	NA	TRBJ2-1	CASSPPGFSGNINEQFF	TGTGCCAGCAGTCCACCGGGGTTTAGCGGGAATATCAATGAGCAGTTCTTC
TRBV20-1	NA	many	TRBJ1-1	CSARDPGRGGNTEAFF	TGCAGTGCTAGAGACCCCGGACGCGGGGGGAACACTGAAGCTTTCTTT
TRBV7-9	NA	many	TRBJ2-7	CASSPRTRYEQYF	TGTGCCAGCAGCCCGCGCACTAGGTACGAGCAGTACTTC
TRBV6-2/TRBV6-3	NA	many	TRBJ2-6	CASSYNSGANVLTF	TGTGCCAGCAGTTACAACTCTGGGGCCAACGTCCTGACTTTC
TRBV28	NA	few	TRBJ2-1	CASSPPTSEPFF	TGTGCCAGCAGTCCCCCGACATCGGAGCCGTTCTTC
TRBV4-3	TRBD2	many	TRBJ2-2	CASSQDRTSARTGELFF	TGCGCCAGCAGCCAAGATAGGACTAGCGCGCGCACCGGGGAGCTGTTTTTT
TRBV5-1	TRBD1	few	TRBJ2-7	CASSLAQGVYEQYF	TGCGCCAGCAGCTTGGCTCAGGGGGTCTACGAGCAGTACTTC
TRBV15	NA	few	TRBJ2-3	CATSRDWVADTDTQYF	TGTGCCACCAGCAGAGATTGGGTTGCAGACACAGATACGCAGTATTTT
TRBV21-1	NA	many	TRBJ2-7	CASLEEGLISYEQYF	TGTGCCAGCCTTGAGGAGGGTTTGATTTCCTACGAGCAGTACTTC
TRBV19	NA	NA	TRBJ2-7	CASSMLAGPYEQYF	TGTGCCAGTAGTATGCTAGCTGGACCCTACGAGCAGTACTTC
TRBV20-1	NA	NA	TRBJ1-2	CSALNREKDGYTF	TGCAGTGCACTGAACAGGGAAAAGGATGGCTACACCTTC
TRBV20-1	TRBD2	NA	TRBJ2-7	CSASSLAGNEQYF	TGCAGTGCTAGTAGTCTAGCGGGAAACGAGCAGTACTTC
TRBV29-1	TRBD1	many	TRBJ2-1	CSGTGEEGHDEQFF	TGCAGCGGCACAGGGGAAGAAGGGCACGATGAGCAGTTCTTC
TRBV7-9	NA	few	TRBJ2-1	CASSLEGEGDEQFF	TGTGCCAGCAGCTTAGAGGGAGAAGGGGATGAGCAGTTCTTC
TRBV28	TRBD2	many	TRBJ2-3	CASSLAGGLPDTQYF	TGTGCCAGCAGTTTAGCGGGAGGCCTCCCAGATACGCAGTATTTT
TRBV19	TRBD2	medium-sized	TRBJ2-1	CASKLAGFSNNEQFF	TGTGCCAGTAAACTAGCGGGTTTCTCCAACAATGAGCAGTTCTTC
TRBV12-3/TRBV12-4	NA	many	TRBJ2-1	CASSHLGLAYNEQFF	TGTGCCAGCAGTCACCTGGGGCTAGCCTACAATGAGCAGTTCTTC
TRBV30	TRBD1	NA	TRBJ2-7	CAWSVLWDSSYEQYF	TGTGCCTGGAGTGTCCTTTGGGACAGCTCCTACGAGCAGTACTTC
TRBV28	TRBD1	many	TRBJ2-3	CASTMGGQGADTQYF	TGTGCCAGCACCATGGGGGGACAGGGGGCAGATACGCAGTATTTT
TRBV5-1	NA	few	TRBJ2-5	CASSTGAGETQYF	TGCGCCAGCAGCACGGGGGCTGGGGAGACCCAGTACTTC
TRBV20-1	TRBD2	medium-sized	TRBJ2-1	CSARLAGPYNEQFF	TGCAGTGCTAGGCTAGCGGGACCCTACAATGAGCAGTTCTTC
TRBV9	NA	many	TRBJ2-1	CASSVSGNNEQFF	TGTGCCAGCAGCGTATCAGGGAACAATGAGCAGTTCTTC
TRBV7-9	NA	many	TRBJ2-3	CASTPTTTQYF	TGTGCCAGCACCCCCACGACAACGCAGTATTTT
TRBV6-2/TRBV6-3	NA	few	TRBJ2-1	CASSYPTGMSSYNEQFF	TGTGCCAGCAGTTACCCTACAGGGATGAGCTCCTACAATGAGCAGTTCTTC
TRBV4-1	NA	NA	TRBJ1-1	CASSLHSFLNTEAFF	TGCGCCAGCAGCCTACATAGTTTTTTAAACACTGAAGCTTTCTTT
TRBV28	TRBD2	few	TRBJ2-1	CASSLMLAGGLNQGNEQFF	TGTGCCAGCAGTTTAATGCTAGCGGGAGGGTTAAATCAAGGGAATGAGCAGTTCTTC
TRBV20-1	TRBD2	few	TRBJ2-7	CSASYWASGRVDTYEQYF	TGCAGTGCTAGTTATTGGGCTAGCGGGAGGGTCGATACCTACGAGCAGTACTTC
TRBV28	NA	many	TRBJ2-7	CASKRDTGTYEQYF	TGTGCCAGCAAGCGGGACACCGGGACCTACGAGCAGTACTTC
TRBV10-3	TRBD2	many	TRBJ2-7	CAATSGTSGIKQYF	TGTGCCGCTACATCCGGGACTAGCGGGATTAAGCAGTACTTC
TRBV30	TRBD1	NA	TRBJ1-4	CAWSVATGVGDEKLFF	TGTGCCTGGAGTGTAGCCACAGGGGTTGGGGATGAAAAACTGTTTTTT
TRBV7-9	NA	NA	TRBJ2-7	CASSPAESSYEQYF	TGTGCCAGCAGCCCCGCCGAAAGCTCCTACGAGCAGTACTTC
TRBV6-4	NA	many	TRBJ2-2	CASSDAPRGELFF	TGTGCCAGCAGTGACGCTCCGAGGGGGGAGCTGTTTTTT
TRBV7-9	TRBD1	NA	TRBJ2-7	CASSFWTGEFYEQYF	TGTGCCAGCAGCTTTTGGACAGGCGAGTTCTACGAGCAGTACTTC
TRBV11-2	NA	many	TRBJ2-5	CASSFPQRGETQYF	TGTGCCAGCAGCTTCCCACAACGGGGGGAGACCCAGTACTTC
TRBV5-4	NA	NA	TRBJ2-1	CASSQDYNEQFF	TGTGCCAGCAGCCAGGACTACAATGAGCAGTTCTTC
TRBV6-4	NA	few	TRBJ2-2	CASSDSGTGELFF	TGTGCCAGCAGTGACTCCGGCACCGGGGAGCTGTTTTTT
TRBV14	NA	NA	TRBJ2-7	CASSQVRGKIYEQYF	TGTGCCAGCAGCCAAGTTCGCGGGAAGATCTACGAGCAGTACTTC
TRBV9	NA	many	TRBJ1-4	CASSVGGVREKLFF	TGTGCCAGCAGCGTAGGGGGTGTGCGTGAAAAACTGTTTTTT
TRBV29-1	NA	NA	TRBJ2-2	CSVVMKASGELFF	TGCAGCGTAGTCATGAAAGCCTCCGGGGAGCTGTTTTTT
TRBV21-1	NA	few	TRBJ2-2	CARGSHPDSLGDTGELFF	TGTGCCAGGGGCTCCCACCCGGACAGCCTGGGGGACACCGGGGAGCTGTTTTTT
TRBV14	NA	few	TRBJ2-7	CASSHVGLGYEQYF	TGTGCCAGCAGCCACGTAGGGTTAGGGTACGAGCAGTACTTC
TRBV6-1	TRBD1	NA	TRBJ2-7	CASNPSVEQGNYEQYF	TGTGCCAGCAACCCTTCTGTTGAACAGGGGAACTACGAGCAGTACTTC
TRBV6-2/TRBV6-3	NA	NA	TRBJ1-1	CASSYPNTEAFF	TGTGCCAGCAGCTACCCCAACACTGAAGCTTTCTTT
TRBV28	TRBD2	many	TRBJ2-7	CASSWMGGSLNEQYF	TGTGCCAGCAGTTGGATGGGCGGGAGTCTGAACGAGCAGTACTTC